These 24 T cell receptor beta chains came from one sample sequenced in a study of T cells after yellow fever vaccination. From the 5' RACE reads, TCRdb called clonotypes with MiXCR, one entry per CDR3 protein. Of about 320,000 distinct CDR3 sequences in the sample, 4% to 5.5% were seen once. The specimen was PBMCs, collected 15 days after the yellow fever booster vaccination. These receptor sequences come from a man between 18 and 29 years old who received the YFV17D yellow fever vaccine.

This clonotype was seen a few times. V is TRBV5-1 and J is TRBJ1-6; weak D call: TRBD1 (6 bases). Germline V gives CDR1 SGHRS, CDR2 YFSETQ. The CDR3 runs to 15 residues. Trimming removed 3 bases at V and 3 bases at J, with 10 bases between. In DNA, the CDR3 is TGCGCCAGCAGCTGGGGGGCGGTCTATAATTCACCCCTCCACTTT. Encoded protein: CASSWGAVYNSPLHF.

The chain is built from TRBV7-3 and TRBJ2-3; 7 positions match TRBD1. Germline V lookup: CDR1 SGHTA, CDR2 FQGTGA. The CDR3 extends over 14 amino acids. V was clipped by 5 bases and J by 4 bases; unmatched bases: 6. DNA for the CDR3: TGTGCCAGCAGCCCGACAGGGCGAGCAGATACGCAGTATTTT. Protein: CASSPTGRADTQYF. The full variable domain, completed using reference TRBV7-3 and TRBJ2-3, is GAGVSQTPSNKVTEKGKYVELRCDPISGHTALYWYRQSLGQGPEFLIYFQGTGAADDSGLPNDRFFAVRPEGSVSTLKIQRTERGDSAVYLCASSPTGRADTQYFGPGTRLTVL.

In this sample, this clonotype turned up a few times. This chain links TRBV7-2 with TRBJ2-7, with unresolved D. CDR1 SGHTA and CDR2 FQGNSA come from the germline V gene. With 5 bases removed from V and 0 bases from J, the gap between germline ends came to 11 bases. The CDR3 spans 14 residues. The CDR3 here is CASSRVLGSYEQYF. The CDR3 DNA sequence: TGTGCCAGCAGCCGGGTGTTAGGCTCCTACGAGCAGTACTTC.

This chain uses TRBV29-1 with TRBJ1-5; D is ambiguous. This CDR3 has 12 amino acids. V lost 4 bases, J lost 4 bases, and 8 bases lay in between. Germline lookup yields CDR1 SQVTM and CDR2 ANQGSEA. The CDR3 spells CSVGDFNQPQHF. CDR3 nucleotide sequence: TGCAGCGTTGGGGATTTTAATCAGCCCCAGCATTTT.

The chain uses TRBV12-3 or TRBV12-4 and TRBJ1-2; TRBD1 agrees at 8 bases. The CDR3 sequence is 13 residues long. The ends lost 5 bases at V and 5 bases at J; junction bases unmatched: 4. Here the CDR3 reads CASSIDRGYGYTF. CDR3 bases: TGTGCCAGCAGTATTGACAGGGGATATGGCTACACCTTC.

In this sample, this clonotype turned up many times. This chain connects TRBV20-1 to TRBJ2-3, with D possibly TRBD2 on 6 matching bases. Between the trimmed V and J ends, which lost 0 bases and 1 base, there was a span of 11 bases. The V gene's germline CDR1 is DFQATT and CDR2 SNEGSKA (reference sequence). This CDR3 has 15 residues. The DNA of the CDR3 is TGCAGTGCTAGAGATAGATCGGGGGGCACAGATACGCAGTATTTT. As protein: CSARDRSGGTDTQYF.

This clonotype was counted at least ten times. The V and J genes are TRBV25-1 and TRBJ2-5; tentatively, D is TRBD1 (6 bases). Looked up from germline, CDR1 is MGHDK and CDR2 is SYGVNS. V gave up 2 bases and J gave up 5 bases, with 15 bases separating them. This CDR3 is built from 15 residues. Here the CDR3 DNA reads TGTGCCAGCAGTGAAGCAGGGACATGGCGGGAGACCCAGTACTTC. Protein product: CASSEAGTWRETQYF.

This clonotype showed up just a few times. This rearrangement joins TRBV12-3 or TRBV12-4 to TRBJ2-1; TRBD1 matches 7 bases. Trimming removed 0 bases from V and 1 base from J; junction bases left unmatched: 3. The CDR3 length is 16 residues. CDR3 DNA sequence: TGTGCCAGCAGTTTAGCGGGGACAGTATCCTACAATGAGCAGTTCTTC. Residues: CASSLAGTVSYNEQFF.

The chain joins TRBV7-2 to TRBJ1-2, with 8 bases matching TRBD1. The CDR3 is 15 residues long. Germline V gene data show CDR1 as SGHTA and CDR2 as FQGNSA. Trimming at V came to 5 bases and at J to 1 base, leaving 6 bases not matched to a gene. CDR3 nucleotide sequence: TGTGCCAGCAGCCCAGGACAGGGAAATAACTATGGCTACACCTTC. Translation gives CASSPGQGNNYGYTF. The entire variable domain, with the rest obtained from reference TRBV7-2 and TRBJ1-2, is as follows: GAGVSQSPSNKVTEKGKDVELRCDPISGHTALYWYRQSLGQGLEFLIYFQGNSAPDKSGLPSDRFSAERTGGSVSTLTIQRTQQEDSAVYLCASSPGQGNNYGYTFGSGTRLTVV.

This clonotype has just a few counts. The chain recombines TRBV5-5 with TRBJ2-7; D is perhaps TRBD1 (5 bases). CDR3 length: 14 residues. In germline, CDR1 is SGHKS, CDR2 YYEKEE (reference sequence). The ends were cut back, 4 bases at V and 3 bases at J, with 14 bases in the middle. As DNA, the CDR3 is TGTGCCAGCAGCCCTGGGGCCCATCACTACGAGCAGTACTTC. Amino acid sequence: CASSPGAHHYEQYF.

This clonotype was observed a few times. The chain combines TRBV3-1 with TRBJ2-5; maybe TRBD1 (6 bases). V was pared by 0 bases and J by 4 bases, with 15 bases between. The CDR3 spans 16 residues. Germline V gene data show CDR1 as LGHDT and CDR2 as YNNKEL (reference sequence). The chain's CDR3 is CASSQETGISLETQYF. The CDR3, as DNA: TGTGCCAGCAGCCAAGAGACAGGAATAAGTCTAGAGACCCAGTACTTC.

This clonotype was detected only a few times. The genes are TRBV29-1 and TRBJ1-1; D remains ambiguous. Germline V gives CDR1 SQVTM, CDR2 ANQGSEA. The CDR3 is made up of 12 amino acids. Trimming shortened V by 6 bases and J by 1 base, and 9 bases separated the two germline ends. The CDR3 spells CSVTPGNTEAFF. The CDR3 region has the DNA TGCAGCGTCACTCCAGGGAACACTGAAGCTTTCTTT.

The genes are TRBV7-9 and TRBJ2-3; possible D gene TRBD1, 6 bases. Trimming cost V 5 bases and J 0 bases, with 21 bases left between them. Germline CDR1 SEHNR, CDR2 FQNEAQ (reference sequence). The CDR3 covers 18 residues. CDR3 protein: CASSRQDVYGSSTDTQYF. CDR3 sequence (DNA): TGTGCCAGCAGCCGACAGGACGTTTACGGATCTAGCACAGATACGCAGTATTTT. Combining the CDR3 with reference TRBV7-9 and TRBJ2-3 gives the whole variable domain DTGVSQNPRHKITKRGQNVTFRCDPISEHNRLYWYRQTLGQGPEFLTYFQNEAQLEKSRLLSDRFSAERPKGSFSTLEIQRTEQGDSAMYLCASSRQDVYGSSTDTQYFGPGTRLTVL.

This clonotype was seen only a few times. The chain is built from TRBV5-1 and TRBJ2-1, with D possibly being TRBD1 or TRBD2 (6 bases each). The V gene's germline CDR1 is SGHRS and CDR2 YFSETQ. This CDR3 has 17 amino acids. Trimming left V 0 bases short and J 13 bases short, with 26 bases between. The DNA for the CDR3 is TGCGCCAGCAGCTTGGACGTCCACGGGGGCCCCAGTAACCGTCAGTTCTTC. Its protein is CASSLDVHGGPSNRQFF.

J is TRBJ1-2 and V is TRBV28; weak D call: TRBD1 (5 bases). Germline values: CDR1 MDHEN, CDR2 SYDVKM. V was trimmed by 10 bases and J by 8 bases, leaving 11 bases between them. This CDR3 is 10 amino acids long. CDR3 DNA: TGTGCCACCCAGGGAGAAGGCTACACCTTC. This codes for CATQGEGYTF.

The V call is TRBV5-1, the J call TRBJ2-2, with D tentatively TRBD1 or TRBD2 (6 bases each). Trimming removed 0 bases at V and 4 bases at J, with 13 bases between. There are 16 residues in the CDR3. Germline V gives CDR1 SGHRS, CDR2 YFSETQ. The CDR3 is CASSLDPQGGTGELFF. For the CDR3, the DNA is TGCGCCAGCAGCTTGGATCCACAGGGAGGCACCGGGGAGCTGTTTTTT.

Many counts were recorded for this clonotype. The chain couples TRBV20-1 to TRBJ1-5; 8 bases map to TRBD1. The junction had 6 bases not matched to a gene; V was cut back by 6 bases and J by 2 bases. Germline CDR1 DFQATT, CDR2 SNEGSKA (reference sequence). There are 14 residues in the CDR3. DNA for the CDR3: TGCAGTGCCCGACGGGGACAGGGCAATCAGCCCCAGCATTTT. It is translated as CSARRGQGNQPQHF.

This clonotype was found many times. The chain has TRBV5-1 and TRBJ1-3, with D possibly TRBD1 on 5 matching bases. In germline, CDR1 is SGHRS, CDR2 YFSETQ. CDR3 length: 16 amino acids. Trimming removed 3 bases at V and 0 bases at J, with 13 bases between. CDR3 protein: CASSWGEDSSGNTIYF. As DNA, the CDR3 is TGCGCCAGCAGCTGGGGGGAAGACAGCTCTGGAAACACCATATATTTT. Filled out from reference TRBV5-1 and TRBJ1-3, the complete variable domain reads KAGVTQTPRYLIKTRGQQVTLSCSPISGHRSVSWYQQTPGQGLQFLFEYFSETQRNKGNFPGRFSGRQFSNSRSEMNVSTLELGDSALYLCASSWGEDSSGNTIYFGEGSWLTVV.

The sample holds a few counts of this clonotype. The chain joins TRBV6-1 to TRBJ2-7; TRBD2 aligns across 10 bases. J gave up 5 bases and V 5 bases, and 6 bases lay outside the gene matches. CDR1 and CDR2 from the germline V gene are MNHNS and SASEGT. The CDR3 is 14 amino acids. CDR3 nucleotide sequence: TGTGCCAGCAGTTACCAGCGGGGGGGAGACGAGCAGTACGTC. Its translation: CASSYQRGGDEQYV.

The chain is built from TRBV3-1 and TRBJ1-3; D is unclear. Trimming shortened V by 3 bases and J by 0 bases, and 9 bases separated the two germline ends. There are 15 residues in the CDR3. The germline V gene has CDR1 LGHDT and CDR2 YNNKEL (reference sequence). This CDR3 is CASSHIYYSGNTIYF. The CDR3 bases are TGTGCCAGCAGCCACATATACTACTCTGGAAACACCATATATTTT. The variable domain in full, with the rest retrieved from reference TRBV3-1 and TRBJ1-3, is DTAVSQTPKYLVTQMGNDKSIKCEQNLGHDTMYWYKQDSKKFLKIMFSYNNKELIINETVPNRFSPKSPDKAHLNLHINSLELGDSAVYFCASSHIYYSGNTIYFGEGSWLTVV.

This clonotype has more than one count but fewer than ten. This chain connects TRBV6-2 or TRBV6-3 to TRBJ2-5; TRBD1 matches 9 bases. J gave up 2 bases and V 2 bases, and 9 bases lay outside the gene matches. CDR1 and CDR2 from the germline V gene are MNHEY and SVGEGT. The CDR3 runs 17 residues. The CDR3 is CASSYSFGQGPQETQYF. CDR3 nucleotide sequence: TGTGCCAGCAGTTACAGTTTCGGACAGGGGCCTCAAGAGACCCAGTACTTC.

The chain carries TRBV6-1 and TRBJ1-5; D gene unclear. Per germline, CDR1 MNHNS and CDR2 SASEGT. There are 16 residues in the CDR3. V was shortened by 2 bases and J by 3 bases, with 14 bases between the two germline ends. The CDR3 sequence is CASSEWSRVINQPQHF. CDR3 DNA: TGTGCCAGCAGTGAATGGTCTAGGGTGATCAATCAGCCCCAGCATTTT.

This chain uses TRBV20-1 with TRBJ1-5; D unresolved. The germline CDR1 and CDR2 sequences are DFQATT and SNEGSKA (reference sequence). The CDR3 is made up of 14 amino acids. Trimming pared 4 bases from V and 3 bases from J, leaving 13 bases between. The CDR3 reads CSATPDGNNQPQHF. The CDR3 DNA reads TGCAGTGCTACACCCGACGGAAACAATCAGCCCCAGCATTTT.

This clonotype was counted many times. The V gene is TRBV29-1, the J gene TRBJ1-1, with D unclear. CDR3 size: 11 residues. Germline loops: CDR1 SQVTM, CDR2 ANQGSEA. V lost 7 bases to trimming and J lost 4 bases, with 10 bases between them. For the CDR3, the DNA is TGCAGCGCCCTTATCCTCACTGAAGCTTTCTTT. It specifies CSALILTEAFF.